This T cell receptor beta chain derives from a study of T cells in Graves' hyperthyroidism and ophthalmopathy. Researchers amplified the TCR beta CDR3 regions from RNA transcripts. When the TCR CDR3 underwent first-round RT-PCR, the HTBI primer set was used. One entry per CDR3 protein results from TCRdb running MiXCR on the multiplex PCR reads. This table holds about 720,000 distinct CDR3 sequences, about 17% found once. J was trimmed by 4 bases and V by 0 bases; bases with no gene match: 4. The CDR3 is 15 amino acids. The germline CDR1 and CDR2 sequences are GTSNPN and SVGIG (reference sequence). The sample comprised blood. The chain recombines TRBV30 with TRBJ2-3, with 10 bases that match TRBD2. The sequence came from a woman aged 45 to 65 with Graves' hyperthyroidism that later progressed to Graves' ophthalmopathy. The CDR3 nucleotides are TGTGCCTGGAGTGTTGGTCTAGCGGGGGCAGATACGCAGTATTTT. Its protein is CAWSVGLAGADTQYF.